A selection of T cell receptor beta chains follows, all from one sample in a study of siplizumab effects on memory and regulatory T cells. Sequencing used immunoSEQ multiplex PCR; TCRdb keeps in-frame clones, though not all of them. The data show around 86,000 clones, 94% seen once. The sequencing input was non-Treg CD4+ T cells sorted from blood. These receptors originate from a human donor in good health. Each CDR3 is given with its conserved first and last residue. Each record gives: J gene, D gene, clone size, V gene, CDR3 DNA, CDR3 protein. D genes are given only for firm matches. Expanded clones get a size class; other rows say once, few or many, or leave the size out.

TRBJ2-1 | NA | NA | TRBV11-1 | TGTGCCAGCAGCTTAGTTAGCGGAGCCTACAATGAGCAGTTCTTC | CASSLVSGAYNEQFF
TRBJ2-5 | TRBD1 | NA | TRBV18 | TGTGCCAGCTCACCTCGGACAGGGTCAAAAGAGACCCAGTACTTC | CASSPRTGSKETQYF
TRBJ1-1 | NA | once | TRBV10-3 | TGTGCCATCAGTGAGGGGGGAGGCACTGAAGCTTTCTTT | CAISEGGGTEAFF
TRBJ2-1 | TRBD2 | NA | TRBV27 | TGTGCCAGCAGTGAGCTAGCGGGGGGGCCCTACAATGAGCAGTTCTTC | CASSELAGGPYNEQFF
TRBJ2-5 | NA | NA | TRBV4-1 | TGCGCCAGCAGCCCGCGTAGCCGCGCGGGCGAGACCCAGTACTTC | CASSPRSRAGETQYF
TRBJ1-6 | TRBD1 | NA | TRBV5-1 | TGCGCCAGCCGGAGAGGACAGGGAATTTCACCCCTCCACTTT | CASRRGQGISPLHF
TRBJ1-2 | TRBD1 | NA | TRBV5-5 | TGTGCCAGCACCTCACAGGGGGCTGTTAGCTATGGCTACACCTTC | CASTSQGAVSYGYTF
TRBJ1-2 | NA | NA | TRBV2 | TGTGCCAGCGAAGCCGCCCCGGTCTATGGCTACACCTTC | CASEAAPVYGYTF
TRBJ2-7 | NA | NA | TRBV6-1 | TGTGCCAGCAGTGGGGAGACTGTTAACGAGCAGTACTTC | CASSGETVNEQYF
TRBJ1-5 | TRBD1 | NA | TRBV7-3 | TGTGCCAGCAGCTATATTGACAGGGACTATCAGCCCCAGCATTTT | CASSYIDRDYQPQHF
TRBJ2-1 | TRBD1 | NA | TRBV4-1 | TGCGCCAGCAGCCAAGATCGGGGACAGGTCTACAATGAGCAGTTCTTC | CASSQDRGQVYNEQFF
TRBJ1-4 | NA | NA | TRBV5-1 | TGCGCCAGCAGCACTACGACCAGATCCCCTAATGAAAAACTGTTTTTT | CASSTTTRSPNEKLFF
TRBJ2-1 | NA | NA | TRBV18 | TGTGCCAGCTCACCACAGGGCCTGGGGGAGCAGTTCTTC | CASSPQGLGEQFF
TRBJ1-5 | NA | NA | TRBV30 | TGTGCCTGGAGTTCTGGCGATCATCAGCCCCAGCATTTT | CAWSSGDHQPQHF
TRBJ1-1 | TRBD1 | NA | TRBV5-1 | TGCGCCAGCAGCCCCGACAGGGGGACTGAAGCTTTCTTT | CASSPDRGTEAFF
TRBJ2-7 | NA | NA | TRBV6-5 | TGTGCCAGCAGTTACGGCGTCGTCGGCAACGAGCAGTACTTC | CASSYGVVGNEQYF
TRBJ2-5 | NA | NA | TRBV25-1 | TGTGCCAGCAGTGAAACGGACGTGAGGGGGACCCAGTACTTC | CASSETDVRGTQYF
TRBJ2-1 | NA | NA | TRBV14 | TGTGCCAGCAGCCAAGTGTATGAGCAGTTCTTC | CASSQVYEQFF
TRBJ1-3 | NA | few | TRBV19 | TGTGCCAGTGCCTTGGGAATCTCTGGAAACACCATATATTTT | CASALGISGNTIYF
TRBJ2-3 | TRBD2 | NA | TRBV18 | TGTGCCAGCTCACGGAGACGGGAGGAAGGCACAGATACGCAGTATTTT | CASSRRREEGTDTQYF
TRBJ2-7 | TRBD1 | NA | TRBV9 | TGTGCCAGCAGCGTACAGGGGGATTTTTCCTACGAGCAGTACTTC | CASSVQGDFSYEQYF
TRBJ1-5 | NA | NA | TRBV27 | TGTGCCAGCAGTTTCCGTAACACGGGAAATCAGCCCCAGCATTTT | CASSFRNTGNQPQHF
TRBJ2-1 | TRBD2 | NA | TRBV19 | TGTGCCAGTAGAAATAGCGGGGGGGCGCATGAGCAGTTCTTC | CASRNSGGAHEQFF
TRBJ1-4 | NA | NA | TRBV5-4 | TGTGCCAGCAGCCGCCGGAGGTCCTCTGAGGAAAAACTGTTTTTT | CASSRRRSSEEKLFF
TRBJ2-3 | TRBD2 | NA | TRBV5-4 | TGTGCCAGCAGCTTGGCAGCGGGGGGGCCGTCAGATACGCAGTATTTT | CASSLAAGGPSDTQYF
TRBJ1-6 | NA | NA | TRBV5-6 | TGTGCCAGCAGCTTGAGGTCAGGAGATTCACCCCTCCACTTT | CASSLRSGDSPLHF
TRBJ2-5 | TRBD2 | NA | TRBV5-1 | TGCGCCAGCAGACTCGGACTAGCGGGGGGGCCCCGGGAGACCCAGTACTTC | CASRLGLAGGPRETQYF
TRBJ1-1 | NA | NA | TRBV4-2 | TGTGCCAGCAGCCAAGAAGCAGCGAACACTGAAGCTTTCTTT | CASSQEAANTEAFF